The following is a T cell receptor beta chain sequence with its context. Its antigen is currently unknown. Some clones are missing from TCRdb's copy, which holds only in-frame ones; the method was immunoSEQ multiplex PCR. This table has roughly 75,000 clones, 93% appearing once. Germline assignment: CDR1 SGHRS and CDR2 YFSETQ. Trimming stripped 5 bases from V and 5 bases from J, with 8 bases between. This CDR3 region has 11 residues. This entry belongs to a study of siplizumab effects on memory and regulatory T cells. Findings and limits, study-wide: Alloreactive sequences traceable to unstimulated CD4+ memory cells were significantly reduced by siplizumab.

The gene calls are TRBV5-1 and TRBJ2-7, with D perhaps TRBD2 (5 bases). Source material: CD8+ T cells sorted from blood. This TCR was recovered from a human donor in good health. This CDR3 reads CASSPGDEQYF. The CDR3 DNA reads as TGCGCCAGCAGTCCCGGGGACGAGCAGTACTTC.